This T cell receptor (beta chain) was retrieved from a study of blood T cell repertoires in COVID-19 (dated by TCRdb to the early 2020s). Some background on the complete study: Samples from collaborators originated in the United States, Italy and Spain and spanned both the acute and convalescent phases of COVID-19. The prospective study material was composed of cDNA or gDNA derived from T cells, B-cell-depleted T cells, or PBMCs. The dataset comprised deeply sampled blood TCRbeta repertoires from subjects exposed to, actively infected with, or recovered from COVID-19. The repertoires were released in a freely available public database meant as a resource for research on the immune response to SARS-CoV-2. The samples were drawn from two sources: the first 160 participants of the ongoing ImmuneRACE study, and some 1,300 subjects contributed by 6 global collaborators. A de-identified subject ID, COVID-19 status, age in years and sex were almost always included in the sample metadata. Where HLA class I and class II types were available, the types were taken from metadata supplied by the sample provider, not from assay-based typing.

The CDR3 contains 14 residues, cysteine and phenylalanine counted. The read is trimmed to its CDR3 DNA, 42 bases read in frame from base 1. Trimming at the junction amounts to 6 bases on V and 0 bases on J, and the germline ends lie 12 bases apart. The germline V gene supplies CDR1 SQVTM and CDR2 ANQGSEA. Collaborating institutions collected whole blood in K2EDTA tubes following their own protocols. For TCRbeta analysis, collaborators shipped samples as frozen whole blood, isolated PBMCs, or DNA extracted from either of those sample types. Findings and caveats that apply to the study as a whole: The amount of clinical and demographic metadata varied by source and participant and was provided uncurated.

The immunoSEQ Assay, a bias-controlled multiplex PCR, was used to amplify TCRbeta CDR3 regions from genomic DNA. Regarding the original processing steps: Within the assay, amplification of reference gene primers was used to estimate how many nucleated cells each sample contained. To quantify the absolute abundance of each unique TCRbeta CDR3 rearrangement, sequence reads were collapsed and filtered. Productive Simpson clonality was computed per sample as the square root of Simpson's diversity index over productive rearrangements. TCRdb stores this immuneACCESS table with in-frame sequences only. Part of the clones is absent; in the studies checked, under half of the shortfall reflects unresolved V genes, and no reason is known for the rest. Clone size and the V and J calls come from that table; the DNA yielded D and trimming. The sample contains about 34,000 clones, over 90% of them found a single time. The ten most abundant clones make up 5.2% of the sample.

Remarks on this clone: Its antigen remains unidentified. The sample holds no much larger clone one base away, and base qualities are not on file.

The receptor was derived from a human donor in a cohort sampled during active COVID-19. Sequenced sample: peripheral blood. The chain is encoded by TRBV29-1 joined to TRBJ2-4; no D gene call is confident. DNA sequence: TGCAGCGTAATTGAGAACGAAGCCAAAAACATTCAGTACTTC. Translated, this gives CSVIENEAKNIQYF.